This is a list of T cell receptor beta chains from one sample in a study of cytomegalovirus exposure and HLA in healthy donors. Sequencing was performed with immunoSEQ multiplex PCR; in TCRdb, only in-frame clones are kept and a portion is missing. The data contain under 200,000 clones, approximately 71% of them seen just once; the ten biggest clones take up around 4%. Source material: PBMCs. All receptors derive from a young woman in good health and CMV-seropositive. Both conserved end residues are part of each CDR3. The D gene is left open where the match is weak. Clone size is given for some rows only: seen once, a few or many times, or a class if the clone is expanded.

v_gene	d_gene	abundance	j_gene	CDR3aa	CDR3nt
TRBV2	-	-	TRBJ2-5	CASSEPTGLFRETQYF	TGTGCCAGCAGCGAACCGACTGGACTTTTCCGGGAGACCCAGTACTTC
TRBV27	TRBD1	few	TRBJ1-5	CASSQQGWNQPQHF	TGTGCCAGCAGTCAACAGGGGTGGAATCAGCCCCAGCATTTT
TRBV30	TRBD1	-	TRBJ1-2	CAWTGTGPYGYTF	TGTGCCTGGACAGGGACAGGCCCCTATGGCTACACCTTC
TRBV2	TRBD2	-	TRBJ2-1	CASIQSGSSYNEQFF	TGTGCCAGCATCCAAAGCGGGAGCTCCTACAATGAGCAGTTCTTC
TRBV30	-	-	TRBJ1-6	CAWSSQGNSPLHF	TGTGCCTGGAGCTCCCAGGGGAATTCACCCCTCCACTTT
TRBV6-1	-	-	TRBJ1-3	CASSGRTASGNTIYF	TGTGCCAGCAGTGGCCGGACAGCCTCTGGAAACACCATATATTTT
TRBV30	-	-	TRBJ1-6	CAVQGIDNSPLHF	TGTGCCGTCCAGGGGATTGATAATTCACCCCTCCACTTT
TRBV29-1	-	few	TRBJ2-1	CSVNIGGTIEQFF	TGCAGCGTTAATATAGGCGGGACGATTGAGCAGTTCTTC
TRBV18	-	-	TRBJ1-5	CASSPRSKGLEQPQHF	TGTGCCAGCTCACCACGGTCCAAGGGGCTCGAGCAGCCCCAGCATTTT
TRBV6-5	TRBD1	-	TRBJ1-3	CASSISGTGGNTIYF	TGTGCCAGCAGTATCTCCGGGACAGGGGGTAACACCATATATTTT
TRBV29-1	-	-	TRBJ2-3	CSVKQSTDTQYF	TGCAGCGTTAAACAGAGCACAGATACGCAGTATTTT
TRBV7-9	-	-	TRBJ2-3	CASSRDITDTQYF	TGTGCCAGCAGCCGGGACATCACAGATACGCAGTATTTT
TRBV7-8	TRBD1	once	TRBJ2-7	CASRQRTGKGEQYF	TGTGCCAGCAGGCAACGGACAGGGAAGGGCGAGCAGTACTTC
TRBV7-9	-	-	TRBJ1-1	CASSLGPSDNTEAFF	TGTGCCAGCAGCTTAGGGCCCTCCGATAACACTGAAGCTTTCTTT
TRBV30	TRBD2	-	TRBJ2-1	CAWSVGTSGYNEQFF	TGTGCCTGGAGTGTAGGGACTAGCGGCTACAATGAGCAGTTCTTC
TRBV19	-	few	TRBJ2-7	CASSPVFDSAYEQYF	TGTGCCAGTAGCCCCGTGTTTGATAGCGCCTACGAGCAGTACTTC
TRBV6-1	-	-	TRBJ1-2	CASSDQGRGGYTF	TGTGCCAGCAGTGACCAGGGTCGAGGTGGCTACACCTTC
TRBV4-1	-	-	TRBJ1-1	CASSPLLSGGTEAFF	TGCGCCAGCAGCCCCCTACTCTCGGGGGGGACTGAAGCTTTCTTT
TRBV9	TRBD2	-	TRBJ2-7	CASSVETSGDYEQYF	TGTGCCAGCAGCGTAGAGACTAGCGGAGACTACGAGCAGTACTTC
TRBV7-7	TRBD2	-	TRBJ2-7	CASSSLVGLAGGPPSYEQYF	TGTGCTAGCAGCAGTCTGGTTGGTCTAGCGGGAGGGCCCCCCTCCTACGAGCAGTACTTC
TRBV11-2	TRBD2	-	TRBJ2-1	CASSSTSGSPNNEQFF	TGTGCCAGCAGCTCGACTAGCGGGAGCCCAAATAATGAGCAGTTCTTC